These 21 T cell receptor beta chains were all obtained from the same sample, sequenced in a study of beta chain features in type 1 diabetes (dated by TCRdb to between 2018 and 2020). The receptor library was made with the immunoSEQ multiplex PCR assay. The entire isolated RNA was reverse transcribed using the High Capacity cDNA Reverse Transcription Kit, and thus expressed TCRB transcripts were sequenced. The immuneACCESS repertoire file appears here via TCRdb, limited to in-frame rearrangements. These files lack a portion of the clones; in checked studies, under half of the deficit traces to unresolved V genes, and the cause of the others is not known. The sample yields fewer than 200,000 clones; roughly an eighth were counted once. 0.5% to 0.75% of the sample goes to the ten largest clones. Material for sequencing was central memory CD4+ T cells from blood. These receptors were obtained from a woman under 30 in good health.

This clone was observed a few times. The rearrangement uses TRBV18 and TRBJ2-7; possibly TRBD2 for D (5 bases). Germline V lookup: CDR1 KGHSH, CDR2 LQKENI. The CDR3 extends over 14 amino acids. V lost 3 bases, J lost 2 bases, and 11 bases lay in between. This chain's CDR3 is CASSPPADPYEQYF. DNA for the CDR3: TGTGCCAGCTCACCCCCAGCGGATCCCTACGAGCAGTACTTC. The variable domain in full, completed from reference TRBV18 and TRBJ2-7, reads NAGVMQNPRHLVRRRGQEARLRCSPMKGHSHVYWYRQLPEEGLKFMVYLQKENIIDESGMPKERFSAEFPKEGPSILRIQQVVRGDSAAYFCASSPPADPYEQYFGPGTRLTVT.

This clone has more than one count but fewer than ten. In DNA form, the CDR3 reads TGTGCCAGCAGTTTCCCGGGACAGGGGTATGGCTACACCTTC. Encoded protein: CASSFPGQGYGYTF. The V gene is TRBV28, the J gene TRBJ1-2; 10 nucleotides match TRBD1. The CDR3 covers 14 residues. V lost 3 bases, J lost 5 bases, and 3 bases stayed unmatched. Germline values: CDR1 MDHEN, CDR2 SYDVKM.

This clone was detected only a few times. The CDR3 reads CASSSRQGQSPQHF. DNA of the CDR3: TGTGCCAGCAGCTCCCGACAGGGACAGTCGCCCCAGCATTTT. This chain uses TRBV11-2 with TRBJ1-5, with 7 bases identical to TRBD1. Germline trimming cut 4 bases from V and 9 bases from J; bases unmatched to any gene: 9. Germline values: CDR1 SGHAT, CDR2 FQNNGV. The CDR3 has 14 amino acids.

This clone was found a few times. The genes are TRBV29-1 and TRBJ1-2, with D possibly matching TRBD1 (6 bases). V shed 7 bases and J shed 4 bases, with 10 bases lying between them. Per the germline V gene, CDR1 is SQVTM and CDR2 is ANQGSEA. This CDR3 is built from 11 residues. The CDR3 here is CSATGSYGYTF. Written as DNA, the CDR3 is TGCAGCGCTACAGGGTCCTATGGCTACACCTTC. The full variable domain, in which reference TRBV29-1 and TRBJ1-2 provide the parts outside the CDR3, is SAVISQKPSRDICQRGTSLTIQCQVDSQVTMMFWYRQQPGQSLTLIATANQGSEATYESGFVIDKFPISRPNLTFSTLTVSNMSPEDSSIYLCSATGSYGYTFGSGTRLTVV.

The V call is TRBV9, the J call TRBJ2-3; 10 nucleotides agree with TRBD2. The CDR3 covers 18 residues. Germline CDR1 is SGDLS and CDR2 is YYNGEE. With 0 bases clipped from V and 2 bases from J, the junction kept 9 bases outside the gene matches. The CDR3 DNA follows: TGTGCCAGCAGCGTAGGTGCTAGCGGGAGCGGGCCCACAGATACGCAGTATTTT. It is translated as CASSVGASGSGPTDTQYF. The full variable domain, with the rest looked up from reference TRBV9 and TRBJ2-3, is DSGVTQTPKHLITATGQRVTLRCSPRSGDLSVYWYQQSLDQGLQFLIQYYNGEERAKGNILERFSAQQFPDLHSELNLSSLELGDSALYFCASSVGASGSGPTDTQYFGPGTRLTVL.

This clone turned up a few times. The CDR3 DNA sequence: TGCGCCAGCAGCTTGAATGCAGGATTCTATGGCTACACCTTC. Translation: CASSLNAGFYGYTF. The chain couples TRBV5-1 to TRBJ1-2, with no clear D. V was trimmed by 1 base and J by 4 bases, leaving 11 bases between them. The germline V gene has CDR1 SGHRS and CDR2 YFSETQ. The CDR3 is 14 amino acids. Using reference TRBV5-1 and TRBJ1-2 for the parts outside the CDR3, the full variable domain is KAGVTQTPRYLIKTRGQQVTLSCSPISGHRSVSWYQQTPGQGLQFLFEYFSETQRNKGNFPGRFSGRQFSNSRSEMNVSTLELGDSALYLCASSLNAGFYGYTFGSGTRLTVV.

The chain is built from TRBV4-3 and TRBJ1-2; 7 nucleotides agree with TRBD1. The CDR3 sequence is 14 residues long. Germline CDR1 reads LGHNA; CDR2 reads YSLEER. V dropped 1 base and J dropped 4; count of bases not matched to a gene: 3. In DNA, the CDR3 is TGCGCCAGCAGCCAAGTTACAGGGGTCTATGGCTACACCTTC. Protein sequence: CASSQVTGVYGYTF.

The V gene is TRBV15, the J gene TRBJ2-1, with 9 bases that match TRBD2. The CDR3 length is 18 residues. CDR1 is LNHNV and CDR2 is YYDKDF in the germline V gene (reference sequence). The V and J ends lost 5 bases and 9 bases, in that order; junction bases with no gene match: 20. The CDR3 nucleotides read TGTGCCACCAGCCCTCAAGGGGTAGCGGGAGAATCTCACGGTGAGCAGTTCTTC. Amino acid sequence: CATSPQGVAGESHGEQFF.

This clone was found a few times. The V gene is TRBV25-1, the J gene TRBJ1-2; D is unresolved. Per germline, CDR1 MGHDK and CDR2 SYGVNS. V was trimmed by 5 bases and J by 1 base, leaving 8 bases between them. The CDR3 is 13 amino acids. This CDR3 is CASSLSFNYGYTF. CDR3 nucleotide sequence: TGTGCCAGCAGTTTGTCCTTTAACTATGGCTACACCTTC.

V gene TRBV18 combines with J gene TRBJ1-5, with TRBD1 as a possible D gene (6 bases). With 0 bases removed from V and 3 bases from J, the gap between germline ends came to 9 bases. This CDR3 has 15 amino acids. The germline V gene has CDR1 KGHSH and CDR2 LQKENI. The CDR3 DNA is TGTGCCAGCTCACCACCGCACAGGGCCAATCAGCCCCAGCATTTT. Protein: CASSPPHRANQPQHF. Combining the CDR3 with reference TRBV18 and TRBJ1-5 gives the whole variable domain NAGVMQNPRHLVRRRGQEARLRCSPMKGHSHVYWYRQLPEEGLKFMVYLQKENIIDESGMPKERFSAEFPKEGPSILRIQQVVRGDSAAYFCASSPPHRANQPQHFGDGTRLSIL.

This clone was counted between two and nine times. This chain connects TRBV2 to TRBJ2-2, with TRBD1 matching 11 bases. The junction had 8 bases not matched to a gene; V was cut back by 7 bases and J by 7 bases. The CDR3 extends over 15 amino acids. Germline loops: CDR1 SNHLY, CDR2 FYNNEI. CDR3 DNA: TGTGCCAGCACCGGACAGGGGGCTGGGAGCGGGGAGCTGTTTTTT. It yields the protein CASTGQGAGSGELFF.

The chain links TRBV29-1 to TRBJ2-1, with TRBD2 matching 7 bases. Germline assignment: CDR1 SQVTM and CDR2 ANQGSEA. V lost 0 bases and J lost 5; bases outside the gene matches: 4. The CDR3 has 14 amino acids. CDR3 DNA: TGCAGCGTTGAAGAGGGAGGGGCCCACAATGAGCAGTTCTTC. This encodes CSVEEGGAHNEQFF.

This clone showed up just a few times. The chain links TRBV6-5 to TRBJ1-2; the D gene is possibly TRBD1 (6 bases). Trimming stripped 7 bases from V and 8 bases from J, with 14 bases between. This CDR3 is 12 amino acids long. The germline CDR1 and CDR2 sequences are MNHEY and SVGAGI. CDR3 amino acids: CASNSGGGGYTF. The DNA for the CDR3 is TGTGCCAGCAATAGTGGGGGGGGCGGCTACACCTTC.

This clone was picked up a small number of times. The V and J genes are TRBV9 and TRBJ1-5; D is undetermined. The germline gives CDR1 SGDLS, CDR2 YYNGEE. The CDR3 loop spans 15 amino acids. Trimming pared 0 bases from V and 1 base from J, leaving 8 bases between. The chain's CDR3 is CASSVGGQSNQPQHF. CDR3 coding DNA: TGTGCCAGCAGCGTAGGCGGGCAAAGCAATCAGCCCCAGCATTTT.

This clone was seen only a few times. This sequence joins TRBV28 and TRBJ1-5; unclear D gene. Germline V gene data show CDR1 as MDHEN and CDR2 as SYDVKM. Trimming left V 2 bases short and J 7 bases short, with 9 bases between. The CDR3 spans 13 residues. The CDR3 DNA sequence: TGTGCCAGCAGTTTAAAAGTCGGGCAGCCCCAGCATTTT. The encoded protein is CASSLKVGQPQHF.

The chain is built from TRBV13 and TRBJ1-3; D unclear. Trimming took 0 bases from V and 7 from J, leaving 10 bases between them. The CDR3 extends over 14 amino acids. Germline loops: CDR1 PRHDT, CDR2 FYEKMQ (reference sequence). CDR3 coding DNA: TGTGCCAGCAGCTTAGGATCCGGTTGGAACACCATATATTTT. Translating it yields CASSLGSGWNTIYF.

The rearrangement links TRBV9 to TRBJ2-1, with 8 nucleotides matching TRBD1. Germline V gives CDR1 SGDLS, CDR2 YYNGEE. J lost 7 bases, V lost 5 bases, and 5 bases had no gene match. This CDR3 is 13 amino acids long. CDR3 nucleotides: TGTGCCAGCAGTGAACGGACAGGGAATGAGCAGTTCTTC. Protein: CASSERTGNEQFF.

The J gene is TRBJ1-4, the V gene TRBV7-2; D is undetermined. Trimming removed 6 bases at V and 5 bases at J, with 16 bases between. The length of the CDR3 is 15 residues. CDR1 and CDR2 (germline): SGHTA, FQGNSA. DNA of the CDR3: TGTGCCAGCAGTTCGCGGTGGAATAGCAATGAAAAACTGTTTTTT. This gives the protein CASSSRWNSNEKLFF.

This chain joins TRBV2 and TRBJ2-2; TRBD1 aligns across 10 bases. Germline loops: CDR1 SNHLY, CDR2 FYNNEI. The CDR3 runs 15 residues. V shed 5 bases and J 6 bases; nucleotides not matched to a gene: 6. The CDR3 DNA reads as TGTGCCAGCAGTCTCCGGGACAGGGGACCCGGGGAGCTGTTTTTT. Its protein is CASSLRDRGPGELFF.

The chain employs TRBV30 and TRBJ1-1; D gene unclear. The CDR3 is made up of 13 amino acids. Germline V gives CDR1 GTSNPN, CDR2 SVGIG (reference sequence). Trimming left V 5 bases short and J 4 bases short, with 14 bases between. The CDR3 sequence: CAWRQGRFTEAFF. CDR3 DNA: TGTGCCTGGCGCCAAGGGAGGTTCACTGAAGCTTTCTTT.

The CDR3 region is CASSLTRGATYEQYF. Here the CDR3 DNA reads TGCGCCAGCAGCCTCACCCGCGGGGCCACCTACGAGCAGTACTTC. V is TRBV4-1 and J is TRBJ2-7; D might be TRBD2 (6 bases). Germline CDR1 MGHRA, CDR2 YSYEKL. The CDR3 covers 15 residues. V was shortened by 4 bases and J by 2 bases, with 15 bases between the two germline ends.